The present entry profiles one TCR beta chain with its context. V was trimmed by 4 bases and J by 2 bases, leaving 17 bases between them. Germline CDR1 SGHDN, CDR2 FVKESK. The CDR3 covers 16 residues. This record comes from a study of control samples from healthy donors and cancer patients. Repertoires were generated with immunoSEQ multiplex PCR, while TCRdb's copy carries only in-frame clones and drops some. The sample carries roughly 83,000 clones, roughly four fifths recorded once. The chain is built from TRBV14 and TRBJ1-2; TRBD1 might be the D (5 bases). This sequence was found in a woman aged 60 to 75 in good health. Sequencing input: blood. The CDR3 region has the DNA TGTGCCAGCAGCCCTTACCGTCCAGGGAAAAACTATGGCTACACCTTC. It encodes CASSPYRPGKNYGYTF.